The 15 T cell receptor beta chains below were found in one sample sequenced in a study of radiotherapy plus CTLA-4 blockade in lung cancer. Method: immunoSEQ multiplex PCR; TCRdb's copy keeps in-frame clones and lacks some. The data hold 110,000 or so clones, with about 83% observed a single time. This specimen was peripheral blood, taken from a patient treated with radiotherapy plus ipilimumab. These receptors were obtained from a human donor with non-small cell lung cancer who had a partial response to radiotherapy plus ipilimumab.

The sample holds one count of this clone. V usage is TRBV5-1 and J usage is TRBJ2-7, with TRBD2 matching 10 bases. The CDR3 loop spans 14 amino acids. Germline loops: CDR1 SGHRS, CDR2 YFSETQ. The V segment lost 3 bases and the J segment 6 bases; nucleotides outside the gene matches: 6. CDR3: CASSWLAGAGEQYF. The CDR3 nucleotides are TGCGCCAGCAGCTGGCTAGCGGGAGCAGGCGAGCAGTACTTC. Full variable domain (rest looked up from reference TRBV5-1 and TRBJ2-7): KAGVTQTPRYLIKTRGQQVTLSCSPISGHRSVSWYQQTPGQGLQFLFEYFSETQRNKGNFPGRFSGRQFSNSRSEMNVSTLELGDSALYLCASSWLAGAGEQYFGPGTRLTVT.

This sequence joins TRBV29-1 and TRBJ1-2, with 7 bases identical to TRBD1. J gave up 7 bases and V 2 bases, and 13 bases lay outside the gene matches. Germline V lookup: CDR1 SQVTM, CDR2 ANQGSEA. The CDR3 runs 15 residues. The CDR3 DNA follows: TGCAGCGTTGAACTCAGACAGGGCAGCCGGTTTGGCTACACCTTC. It specifies CSVELRQGSRFGYTF. The variable domain in full, with the rest retrieved from reference TRBV29-1 and TRBJ1-2, is SAVISQKPSRDICQRGTSLTIQCQVDSQVTMMFWYRQQPGQSLTLIATANQGSEATYESGFVIDKFPISRPNLTFSTLTVSNMSPEDSSIYLCSVELRQGSRFGYTFGSGTRLTVV.

The rearrangement links TRBV5-1 to TRBJ1-1, with 8 bases identical to TRBD1. V shed 2 bases and J 6 bases; nucleotides not matched to a gene: 0. The germline V gene has CDR1 SGHRS and CDR2 YFSETQ. The CDR3 runs 12 residues. The CDR3 DNA follows: TGCGCCAGCAGCTTACAGGGGGCTGAAGCTTTCTTT. It encodes CASSLQGAEAFF.

In DNA form, the CDR3 reads TGTGCCAGCAGCCTCGATTACAGGGTCACCGGGGAGCTGTTTTTT. Its protein is CASSLDYRVTGELFF. This rearrangement joins TRBV28 to TRBJ2-2, with D perhaps TRBD1 (6 bases). The V end lost 6 bases, the J end lost 4 bases, and 15 bases lay between the germline ends. CDR3 size: 15 residues. Germline V gene sequence: CDR1 MDHEN, CDR2 SYDVKM. Complete variable domain (other parts from reference TRBV28 and TRBJ2-2): DVKVTQSSRYLVKRTGEKVFLECVQDMDHENMFWYRQDPGLGLRLIYFSYDVKMKEKGDIPEGYSVSREKKERFSLILESASTNQTSMYLCASSLDYRVTGELFFGEGSRLTVL.

The chain combines TRBV2 with TRBJ2-3; TRBD1 is a possible D gene (7 bases). Trimming took 10 bases from V and 3 from J, leaving 14 bases between them. Germline V gene data show CDR1 as SNHLY and CDR2 as FYNNEI. The CDR3 loop spans 13 amino acids. The CDR3: CATDQGGTDTQYF. CDR3 coding DNA: TGTGCCACCGATCAGGGGGGTACAGATACGCAGTATTTT. Complete variable domain (other parts from reference TRBV2 and TRBJ2-3): EPEVTQTPSHQVTQMGQEVILRCVPISNHLYFYWYRQILGQKVEFLVSFYNNEISEKSEIFDDQFSVERPDGSNFTLKIRSTKLEDSAMYFCATDQGGTDTQYFGPGTRLTVL.

This rearrangement joins TRBV4-1 to TRBJ2-5, with 10 positions matching TRBD2. Germline V gene sequence: CDR1 MGHRA, CDR2 YSYEKL. There are 17 residues in the CDR3. V trimming: 0 bases; J trimming: 4 bases; junction bases outside the gene matches: 8. CDR3 nucleotide sequence: TGCGCCAGCAGCCAAGATGGTCTAGCGGGAGTGGGAGAGACCCAGTACTTC. It specifies CASSQDGLAGVGETQYF.

The V gene is TRBV19, the J gene TRBJ2-7; 7 positions agree with TRBD1. The J segment lost 2 bases and the V segment lost 5 bases, leaving 3 bases of the junction unmatched. There are 13 residues in the CDR3. The V gene's germline CDR1 is LNHDA and CDR2 SQIVND (reference sequence). The CDR3 DNA follows: TGTGCCAGTAGTCCTGGACAGGCCTACGAGCAGTACTTC. Protein sequence: CASSPGQAYEQYF.

The chain uses TRBV18 and TRBJ2-5; D is uncertain. Trimming shortened V by 1 base and J by 1 base, and 4 bases separated the two germline ends. Germline values: CDR1 KGHSH, CDR2 LQKENI. CDR3 length equals 13 residues. The CDR3 sequence: CASSPQSQETQYF. CDR3 bases: TGTGCCAGCTCACCACAGAGCCAAGAGACCCAGTACTTC.

In DNA form, the CDR3 reads TGTGCCAGCAGCCCGGACAGGGGTGCAACTAATGAAAAACTGTTTTTT. This encodes CASSPDRGATNEKLFF. The chain employs TRBV5-6 and TRBJ1-4, with 9 bases lining up with TRBD1. The CDR3 spans 16 residues. V lost 4 bases and J lost 0; bases outside the gene matches: 4. Germline values: CDR1 SGHDT, CDR2 YYEEEE.

The chain recombines TRBV5-1 with TRBJ2-7; 13 bases map to TRBD2. Germline lookup yields CDR1 SGHRS and CDR2 YFSETQ. V lost 3 bases to trimming and J lost 2 bases; unmatched junction nucleotides: 8. This CDR3 contains 17 residues. CDR3 nucleotide sequence: TGCGCCAGCAGCTCGGCCGGGACTAGCGGGACCACCTACGAGCAGTACTTC. This encodes CASSSAGTSGTTYEQYF.

CDR3 sequence: CASNDQGGYGYTF. Here the CDR3 DNA reads TGTGCCAGCAACGACCAGGGGGGCTATGGCTACACCTTC. V usage is TRBV7-2 and J usage is TRBJ1-2; 7 bases align to TRBD1. The germline CDR1 and CDR2 sequences are SGHTA and FQGNSA. The CDR3 is 13 residues long. After removal of 7 bases from V and 4 bases from J, the junction contained 6 bases not matched to a gene.

This clone was picked up a small number of times. This chain connects TRBV4-3 to TRBJ1-2, with D possibly being TRBD1 (5 bases). Trimming shortened V by 0 bases and J by 2 bases, and 13 bases separated the two germline ends. CDR3 length equals 16 residues. Per germline, CDR1 LGHNA and CDR2 YSLEER. The CDR3 protein is CASSQDPGPGNYGYTF. In nucleotides, the CDR3 is TGCGCCAGCAGCCAAGATCCCGGTCCAGGGAACTATGGCTACACCTTC.

V gene TRBV7-2 combines with J gene TRBJ2-6, with 9 bases lining up with TRBD2. V shed 4 bases, J shed 0 bases, and the junction held 7 bases outside the gene matches. The length of the CDR3 is 18 residues. Germline lookup yields CDR1 SGHTA and CDR2 FQGNSA. The CDR3 sequence: CASSSSLAGSSGANVLTF. The DNA of the CDR3 is TGTGCCAGCAGCTCCTCGCTAGCGGGGAGCTCTGGGGCCAACGTCCTGACTTTC.

This chain joins TRBV19 and TRBJ1-1, with D uncertain. The germline gives CDR1 LNHDA, CDR2 SQIVND (reference sequence). V lost 0 bases to trimming and J lost 2 bases, with 4 bases between them. This CDR3 comprises 13 residues. The CDR3 protein is CASSIESNTEAFF. DNA for the CDR3: TGTGCCAGTAGTATAGAGAGTAACACTGAAGCTTTCTTT.

This clone was detected a few times. The chain joins TRBV10-3 to TRBJ2-2; D is uncertain. Germline V gives CDR1 ENHRY, CDR2 SYGVKD. Trimming pared 0 bases from V and 5 bases from J, leaving 10 bases between. The CDR3 sequence is 15 residues long. The CDR3 DNA reads TGTGCCATCAGTGAGTCGATGGGCCTTACCGGGGAGCTGTTTTTT. As protein: CAISESMGLTGELFF.